These 5 T cell receptor beta chains originate from one sample sequenced in a study of cytomegalovirus exposure and HLA in healthy donors. The PCR used 60 Vbeta and 13 Jbeta primers. Produced via immunoSEQ multiplex PCR; TCRdb's table is partial and in-frame only. The sample holds 150,000 to 200,000 clones; around 80% are singletons and the top ten take 4% to 4.5%. Sequenced sample: PBMCs. The receptors shown here come from a woman in her twenties or thirties in good health and CMV-seropositive.

The V gene is TRBV6-1, the J gene TRBJ2-2; the match to TRBD2 covers 7 bases. The CDR3 has 15 amino acids. Germline CDR1 is MNHNS and CDR2 is SASEGT. The ends lost 7 bases at V and 4 bases at J; junction bases unmatched: 9. This CDR3 is CASNLLSGITGELFF. CDR3 sequence (DNA): TGTGCCAGCAATTTATTAAGCGGGATCACCGGGGAGCTGTTTTTT.

The chain has TRBV10-3 and TRBJ1-5; weak D call: TRBD1 (5 bases). Germline values: CDR1 ENHRY, CDR2 SYGVKD. The CDR3 contains 14 residues. The CDR3 loop reads CATHPGGSNQPQHF. DNA of the CDR3: TGTGCGACCCACCCGGGGGGAAGCAATCAGCCCCAGCATTTT.

V gene TRBV4-1 combines with J gene TRBJ2-7, with 13 bases matching TRBD2. The CDR3 totals 17 residues. Losses at the gene ends were 4 bases for V and 0 bases for J; bases not matched to a gene: 6. The V gene's germline CDR1 is MGHRA and CDR2 YSYEKL. The CDR3 loop reads CASSRGLAGVISYEQYF. As DNA, the CDR3 is TGCGCCAGCAGCCGCGGACTAGCGGGGGTAATCTCCTACGAGCAGTACTTC.

This clone has more than one count but fewer than ten. V gene TRBV19 combines with J gene TRBJ1-5, with 7 bases matching TRBD1. CDR1 and CDR2 from the germline V gene are LNHDA and SQIVND (reference sequence). Trimming removed 6 bases from V and 5 bases from J; junction bases left unmatched: 4. The CDR3 is made up of 13 amino acids. This CDR3 reads CASSVTGDQPQHF. CDR3 DNA sequence: TGTGCCAGTAGCGTAACAGGGGATCAGCCCCAGCATTTT.

V usage is TRBV6-1 and J usage is TRBJ1-4; no firm D call. This CDR3 is built from 14 residues. Germline-derived CDR1 and CDR2 are MNHNS and SASEGT. Trimming took off 6 bases at V and 0 bases at J, with 8 bases between the two ends. Here the CDR3 reads CASRELTTNEKLFF. CDR3 coding DNA: TGTGCCAGCAGGGAGCTAACAACTAATGAAAAACTGTTTTTT.